The 24 T cell receptor beta chains in this list originate from one sample, sequenced in a study of blood T cell repertoires in COVID-19. Libraries were prepared by immunoSEQ multiplex PCR; TCRdb keeps only in-frame clonotypes and omits some of them. Among roughly 150,000 clones listed, roughly 83% were seen once. What was sequenced was PBMCs or T cells enriched from blood (not recorded which). Every receptor here comes from a man in his 70s who had been exposed to COVID-19.

This clone showed up just a few times. The rearrangement links TRBV7-3 to TRBJ1-5; TRBD1 might be the D (6 bases). Germline V gene data show CDR1 as SGHTA and CDR2 as FQGTGA. Trimming took off 4 bases at V and 4 bases at J, with 8 bases between the two ends. The CDR3 is made up of 13 amino acids. The CDR3 loop reads CASSSQGNQPQHF. For the CDR3, the DNA is TGTGCCAGCAGCTCCCAGGGGAATCAGCCCCAGCATTTT.

This clone was counted a single time. The chain has TRBV28 and TRBJ1-2, with D possibly TRBD1 on 6 matching bases. Trimming stripped 7 bases from V and 5 bases from J, with 17 bases between. The germline V gene has CDR1 MDHEN and CDR2 SYDVKM. The CDR3 sequence is 14 residues long. The CDR3 is CASTDRPRIYGYTF. Written as DNA, the CDR3 is TGTGCCAGCACCGACAGGCCGAGGATTTATGGCTACACCTTC.

This clone was observed a single time. The rearrangement links TRBV9 to TRBJ2-3, with 7 bases lining up with TRBD1. With 3 bases clipped from V and 0 bases from J, the junction kept 7 bases outside the gene matches. Germline V gene data show CDR1 as SGDLS and CDR2 as YYNGEE. CDR3 length: 16 residues. CDR3 sequence: CASSARDSPSTDTQYF. The CDR3 DNA reads as TGTGCCAGCAGCGCCCGGGACAGCCCTAGCACAGATACGCAGTATTTT. The full variable domain, with the rest looked up from reference TRBV9 and TRBJ2-3, is DSGVTQTPKHLITATGQRVTLRCSPRSGDLSVYWYQQSLDQGLQFLIQYYNGEERAKGNILERFSAQQFPDLHSELNLSSLELGDSALYFCASSARDSPSTDTQYFGPGTRLTVL.

J is TRBJ2-3 and V is TRBV12-3 or TRBV12-4; maybe TRBD1 (6 bases). The CDR3 length is 12 residues. V lost 7 bases and J 7 bases, leaving 12 bases between the germline ends. The CDR3 protein is CASISRGYTQYF. The CDR3 DNA reads TGTGCCAGCATAAGCAGGGGTTATACGCAGTATTTT.

This clone was detected a few times. V usage is TRBV28 and J usage is TRBJ1-5; no definite D call. Germline CDR1 reads MDHEN; CDR2 reads SYDVKM. This CDR3 region has 13 residues. The germline V and J ends were trimmed by 7 bases and 3 bases, with 10 bases remaining between them. This CDR3 reads CASIGGLNQPQHF. CDR3 DNA: TGTGCCAGCATTGGAGGACTCAATCAGCCCCAGCATTTT.

The V call is TRBV27, the J call TRBJ1-4; D is unclear. Between the trimmed V and J ends, which lost 6 bases and 0 bases, there was a span of 8 bases. CDR1 is MNHEY, CDR2 SMNVEV, per germline (reference sequence). The CDR3 extends over 14 amino acids. The CDR3 region has the DNA TGTGCCAGCAGGTCAACTACAACTAATGAAAAACTGTTTTTT. Amino acids: CASRSTTTNEKLFF.

Comments on this clone: This sample also contains other DNA sequences that code for the same CDR3. V is TRBV18 and J is TRBJ1-3, with D unclear. The length of the CDR3 is 11 residues. Per germline, CDR1 KGHSH and CDR2 LQKENI. V lost 3 bases and J lost 7, with 4 bases in between. The DNA of the CDR3 is TGTGCCAGCTCACCTGAGAACACCATATATTTT. It is translated as CASSPENTIYF.

The rearrangement links TRBV4-1 to TRBJ1-4; TRBD1 matches 8 bases. Germline V CDR1 and CDR2: MGHRA, YSYEKL. CDR3 length: 13 residues. Germline trimming cut 4 bases from V and 8 bases from J; bases unmatched to any gene: 3. CDR3 residues: CASSPGGWEKLFF. Here the CDR3 DNA reads TGCGCCAGCAGCCCAGGGGGCTGGGAAAAACTGTTTTTT.

This clone was counted only a few times. The chain recombines TRBV7-9 with TRBJ2-7, with 9 bases that match TRBD1. The CDR3 consists of 14 residues. Germline values: CDR1 SEHNR, CDR2 FQNEAQ (reference sequence). J gave up 6 bases and V 4 bases, and 7 bases lay outside the gene matches. The CDR3 DNA reads TGTGCCAGCAGCTCTAGTTCGACAGGGGGCGAGCAGTACTTC. It encodes CASSSSSTGGEQYF.

The V and J genes are TRBV5-1 and TRBJ1-2, with D possibly matching TRBD1 (5 bases). This CDR3 comprises 15 residues. Germline V CDR1 and CDR2: SGHRS, YFSETQ. V lost 4 bases and J lost 1, with 14 bases in between. CDR3 in DNA: TGCGCCAGCAGCAGTGACAGCAGCCTTAACTATGGCTACACCTTC. Protein: CASSSDSSLNYGYTF. Variable domain in full (rest from reference TRBV5-1 and TRBJ1-2): KAGVTQTPRYLIKTRGQQVTLSCSPISGHRSVSWYQQTPGQGLQFLFEYFSETQRNKGNFPGRFSGRQFSNSRSEMNVSTLELGDSALYLCASSSDSSLNYGYTFGSGTRLTVV.

This clone was observed a few times. The chain links TRBV7-9 to TRBJ1-6; D remains ambiguous. Trimming removed 5 bases at V and 6 bases at J, with 17 bases between. The CDR3 spans 16 residues. Germline CDR1 reads SEHNR; CDR2 reads FQNEAQ (reference sequence). CDR3 nucleotide sequence: TGTGCCAGCAGCCCCGGTCCCAGCCGGGGTAATTCACCCCTCCACTTT. Translated, it gives CASSPGPSRGNSPLHF.

V usage is TRBV6-2 or TRBV6-3 and J usage is TRBJ2-1; 7 nucleotides align to TRBD2. This CDR3 spans 15 amino acids. Germline-derived CDR1 and CDR2 are MNHEY and SVGEGT. Trimming cost V 2 bases and J 8 bases; bases outside gene matches: 9. The CDR3 coding sequence is TGTGCCAGCAGTTACGGAGCCGGAGCGGGGTATGAGCAGTTCTTC. Translation: CASSYGAGAGYEQFF.

The chain employs TRBV3-1 (or the pseudogene TRBV3-2) and TRBJ1-4; 9 nucleotides line up with TRBD1. After removal of 6 bases from V and 2 bases from J, the junction contained 4 bases not matched to a gene. In germline, CDR1 is LGHDT, CDR2 YNNKEL (reference sequence). This CDR3 contains 15 residues. The CDR3 region is CASSTTGGTNEKLFF. In DNA form, the CDR3 reads TGTGCCAGCAGTACAACAGGGGGCACTAATGAAAAACTGTTTTTT.

The chain couples TRBV18 to TRBJ2-3; D unclear. V lost 1 base and J 6 bases, leaving 17 bases between the germline ends. The CDR3 contains 16 residues. Germline loops: CDR1 KGHSH, CDR2 LQKENI. CDR3 sequence (DNA): TGTGCCAGCTCACCACAGGTCGACACCCGCCGGGATACGCAGTATTTT. It translates to CASSPQVDTRRDTQYF.

The chain combines TRBV15 with TRBJ2-1, with D maybe TRBD2 (5 bases). The germline V gene has CDR1 LNHNV and CDR2 YYDKDF (reference sequence). This CDR3 is 15 amino acids long. V shed 2 bases and J shed 2 bases, with 10 bases lying between them. For the CDR3, the DNA is TGTGCCACCAGCAGAACCGGGAAGACCTACAATGAGCAGTTCTTC. Translation gives CATSRTGKTYNEQFF.

This clone occurred a few times. V usage is TRBV5-1 and J usage is TRBJ2-2; D perhaps matches TRBD1 (5 bases). The CDR3 consists of 13 residues. Per germline, CDR1 SGHRS and CDR2 YFSETQ. Trimming took off 2 bases at V and 6 bases at J, with 8 bases between the two ends. In DNA, the CDR3 is TGCGCCAGCAGCTTAGTACAGGCCGGGGAGCTGTTTTTT. It codes for CASSLVQAGELFF. The variable domain in full, with the rest retrieved from reference TRBV5-1 and TRBJ2-2, is KAGVTQTPRYLIKTRGQQVTLSCSPISGHRSVSWYQQTPGQGLQFLFEYFSETQRNKGNFPGRFSGRQFSNSRSEMNVSTLELGDSALYLCASSLVQAGELFFGEGSRLTVL.

The chain couples TRBV19 to TRBJ1-3; 7 nucleotides align to TRBD1. The CDR3 contains 15 residues. The germline V gene has CDR1 LNHDA and CDR2 SQIVND (reference sequence). Trimming removed 4 bases from V and 0 bases from J; junction bases left unmatched: 3. The CDR3 sequence: CASSTGDSSGNTIYF. In DNA, the CDR3 is TGTGCCAGTAGTACGGGGGACAGCTCTGGAAACACCATATATTTT.

The CDR3 sequence: CASSFRGGDTQYF. DNA for the CDR3: TGTGCCAGCAGCTTCCGCGGTGGGGATACGCAGTATTTT. V gene TRBV7-2 combines with J gene TRBJ2-3; D is uncertain. CDR3 size: 13 residues. Trimming removed 3 bases from V and 6 bases from J, with 10 bases in between. Germline V CDR1 and CDR2: SGHTA, FQGNSA.

To note about this clone: A read error may produce the germline difference seen at one junction end. The V gene is TRBV10-1, the J gene TRBJ1-2; TRBD1 matches 9 bases. CDR1 is WNHNN, CDR2 SYGVQD, per germline (reference sequence). The CDR3 loop spans 13 amino acids. The CDR3 is CATPNGQGYVGTF. CDR3 DNA sequence: TGCGCCACCCCGAATGGACAGGGGTACGTAGGAACATTC.

This clone is a singleton in its sample. The rearrangement uses TRBV24-1 and TRBJ2-7; D may be TRBD1 (5 bases). Per the germline V gene, CDR1 is KGHDR and CDR2 is SFDVKD. The CDR3 covers 16 residues. V was pared by 0 bases and J by 4 bases, with 15 bases between. In nucleotides, the CDR3 is TGTGCCACCAGTGATTTGGGGGCAGGGAACGTTTACGAGCAGTACTTC. Translating gives CATSDLGAGNVYEQYF.

This clone showed up just once. The J gene is TRBJ2-5, the V gene TRBV9, with 7 bases lining up with TRBD2. This CDR3 is built from 14 residues. Germline V gives CDR1 SGDLS, CDR2 YYNGEE. The trim removed 4 bases at V and 4 bases at J, leaving 7 bases unmatched. DNA of the CDR3: TGTGCCAGCAGCACGAGAGCGGGAAGAGAGACCCAGTACTTC. Its protein product is CASSTRAGRETQYF.

The rearrangement links TRBV7-2 to TRBJ2-7; 11 bases align to TRBD2. Per the germline V gene, CDR1 is SGHTA and CDR2 is FQGNSA. This CDR3 has 14 residues. J lost 2 bases, V lost 5 bases, and 2 bases had no gene match. The CDR3 DNA follows: TGTGCCAGCAGCCCTAGCGGGGGGACCTACGAGCAGTACTTC. Translating it yields CASSPSGGTYEQYF. Drawing the rest from reference TRBV7-2 and TRBJ2-7, the complete variable domain is GAGVSQSPSNKVTEKGKDVELRCDPISGHTALYWYRQSLGQGLEFLIYFQGNSAPDKSGLPSDRFSAERTGGSVSTLTIQRTQQEDSAVYLCASSPSGGTYEQYFGPGTRLTVT.

The chain carries TRBV2 and TRBJ2-2; D is possibly TRBD1 (6 bases). The CDR3 has 13 residues. Germline-derived CDR1 and CDR2 are SNHLY and FYNNEI. V lost 6 bases and J lost 6, with 11 bases in between. The CDR3 DNA reads TGTGCCAGCAGATCCCCAGGGGCCGGGGAGCTGTTTTTT. Its protein product is CASRSPGAGELFF. Full variable domain (rest looked up from reference TRBV2 and TRBJ2-2): EPEVTQTPSHQVTQMGQEVILRCVPISNHLYFYWYRQILGQKVEFLVSFYNNEISEKSEIFDDQFSVERPDGSNFTLKIRSTKLEDSAMYFCASRSPGAGELFFGEGSRLTVL.

The rearrangement joins TRBV5-1 to TRBJ1-5; a possible D gene is TRBD1 (5 bases). The CDR3 is 14 amino acids. V dropped 4 bases and J dropped 8 bases, with 16 bases sitting between them. Germline V gives CDR1 SGHRS, CDR2 YFSETQ. The CDR3 nucleotides are TGCGCCAGCAGCGATAACAGTGGGGGGGAGCCCCAGCATTTT. Amino acids: CASSDNSGGEPQHF.